Given below is one TCR beta chain in context. Its target antigen remains unknown. It has no much larger one-base neighbor in the sample; base qualities were not kept. These data come from a study of T cell repertoires in cytomegalovirus infection (dated by TCRdb to between 2018 and 2020). Background for the entire study: Alongside well-studied HLA-B-restricted epitopes, the peptide stimulations were aimed at recently identified HLA-C-restricted CMV epitopes, whose presentation resists viral immunomodulation. Donor HLA type was relevant to the analysis, because carriage of CMV infection together with the matching HLA type was indicated by public TCR beta signatures.

The sample's treatment or condition label, decoded: in vitro stimulation with specific CMV peptide epitopes to enrich CMV-specific T cells. Instrument on record: Illumina HiSeq 1500. TCRdb ran its own pipeline on the public reads, namely fastp trimming at Q25 and MiXCR clone calling, and kept in-frame beta chains. For every CDR3 protein sequence, its rows merge into one entry that carries the most common genes and DNA. This sample lists 830,000 or so distinct CDR3 sequences; 30% to 35% were detected once. 9.5% to 15% of the sample comes from the top ten. What the research found in general, with its limitations: In both this cohort and an independent roughly 330-donor cohort, the cumulative frequency of public TCR beta family members distinguished carriers of CMV infection plus the relevant HLA type. The ex vivo response was dominated by HLA-C-restricted CMV-specific TCR beta clonotypes, and the single most frequent clonotype in two of eight donors was supplied by these HLA-C-restricted clonotypes.

V is clipped by 5 bases and J by 0 bases, and the sequence between their germline boundaries is 8 bases long. In the germline V gene, CDR1 corresponds to SGHAT and CDR2 to FQNNGV. Inclusive of the bounding cysteine and phenylalanine, the CDR3 is 15 residues long. This entry keeps only the CDR3 DNA: 45 bases, framed from base 1. The origin of this receptor is a human donor in good health (CMV status not recorded). Some clones in this sample may be carry-over from other donors' samples. Recombination connected TRBV11-2 to TRBJ1-6; there is no confident call for the D gene. This sample comprised cultured CD8+ T cells from PBMCs, obtained from culture after CMV antigen stimulation. The DNA is TGTGCCAGCAGCGCGAGGTACTCCTATAATTCACCCCTCCACTTT. Its amino acids are CASSARYSYNSPLHF.